The 27 T cell receptor beta chains below were found in one sample sequenced in a study of T cell repertoires in cytomegalovirus infection. TCRdb analysed the reads with MiXCR anew, one entry per CDR3 protein. Here the sample spans some 920,000 distinct CDR3 sequences, around 31% being singletons. These receptors' antigens are unknown. The sequences come from cultured CD8+ T cells from PBMCs, collected from culture after CMV antigen stimulation. The origin of the receptors is a human donor in good health (CMV status not recorded). Some clones in this sample may be carry-over from other donors' samples.

Only a few counts were recorded for this clonotype. This chain joins TRBV6-1 and TRBJ1-6; maybe TRBD1 (5 bases). This CDR3 comprises 15 residues. Germline CDR1 MNHNS, CDR2 SASEGT. The V gene lost 7 bases and the J gene lost 0 bases, with 10 bases spanning the gap. The CDR3 sequence: CASTDSYSYNSPLHF. The CDR3 DNA reads TGTGCCAGCACTGACAGTTACTCCTATAATTCACCCCTCCACTTT.

This rearrangement joins TRBV27 to TRBJ2-5, with D possibly matching TRBD2 (5 bases). Germline CDR1 MNHEY, CDR2 SMNVEV (reference sequence). There are 14 residues in the CDR3. Trimming removed 3 bases from V and 5 bases from J, with 13 bases in between. The CDR3 here is CASSFLPGGETQYF. The CDR3 DNA is TGTGCCAGCAGTTTTCTGCCGGGCGGGGAGACCCAGTACTTC.

A note on this clonotype: This may be a read error: a much more frequent sequence differs by one nucleotide. This chain links TRBV7-8 with TRBJ2-3; D remains ambiguous. CDR1 and CDR2 from the germline V gene are SGHVS and FQNEAQ. V was shortened by 1 base and J by 5 bases, with 16 bases between the two germline ends. The CDR3 covers 16 residues. DNA of the CDR3: TGTGCCAGCAGCTTAGACTACATGGGGAAAGGAGATACGCAGTATTTT. Translated, it gives CASSLDYMGKGDTQYF.

This clonotype was counted at least ten times. The rearrangement links TRBV7-6 to TRBJ2-1; 15 bases align to TRBD2. V lost 5 bases, J lost 6 bases, and 11 bases stayed unmatched. There are 18 residues in the CDR3. Germline lookup yields CDR1 SGHVS and CDR2 FNYEAQ. CDR3 bases: TGTGCCAGCAGCCTAAGTTCCTGGACTAGCGGGGGGGGCAATGAGCAGTTCTTC. It encodes CASSLSSWTSGGGNEQFF. The full variable domain, completed using reference TRBV7-6 and TRBJ2-1, is GAGVSQSPRYKVTKRGQDVALRCDPISGHVSLYWYRQALGQGPEFLTYFNYEAQQDKSGLPNDRFSAERPEGSISTLTIQRTEQRDSAMYRCASSLSSWTSGGGNEQFFGPGTRLTVL.

This clonotype was detected only a few times. This chain's CDR3 is CASSLSPGGTYGYTF. CDR3 DNA: TGTGCCAGCAGTTTATCCCCAGGGGGCACCTATGGCTACACCTTC. The rearrangement joins TRBV27 to TRBJ1-2; 8 bases align to TRBD1. The CDR3 is 15 residues long. The germline V gene has CDR1 MNHEY and CDR2 SMNVEV (reference sequence). V shed 0 bases and J 4 bases; nucleotides not matched to a gene: 4.

The chain is built from TRBV7-8 and TRBJ2-3; 12 nucleotides align to TRBD2. Unmatched junction bases numbered 6, after V lost 3 bases and J lost 5 bases. Germline-derived CDR1 and CDR2 are SGHVS and FQNEAQ. The CDR3 sequence is 16 residues long. The DNA for the CDR3 is TGTGCCAGCAGCTTCCCCCGACTAGCGGGAGTAGATACGCAGTATTTT. It specifies CASSFPRLAGVDTQYF.

This clonotype has a count of ten or more. The V gene is TRBV7-6, the J gene TRBJ2-5, with a possible D match to TRBD1 (5 bases). The CDR3 consists of 14 residues. V lost 1 base to trimming and J lost 5 bases, with 11 bases between them. CDR1 SGHVS and CDR2 FNYEAQ come from the germline V gene. The CDR3 spells CASSLDSGRETQYF. The DNA for the CDR3 is TGTGCCAGCAGCTTAGATTCAGGGCGGGAGACCCAGTACTTC.

This clonotype has more than one count but fewer than ten. The rearrangement uses TRBV25-1 and TRBJ2-7, with no clear D. The CDR3 contains 15 residues. Germline V gives CDR1 MGHDK, CDR2 SYGVNS. V was shortened by 1 base and J by 7 bases, with 17 bases between the two germline ends. This CDR3 reads CASSECQEETQEQYV. The CDR3 DNA sequence: TGTGCCAGCAGTGAATGTCAGGAAGAGACGCAAGAGCAGTACGTC.

The table lists this clonotype with a few counts. This chain joins TRBV7-6 and TRBJ1-1; maybe TRBD1 (5 bases). This CDR3 spans 16 amino acids. V was shortened by 0 bases and J by 1 base, with 12 bases between the two germline ends. The germline CDR1 and CDR2 sequences are SGHVS and FNYEAQ. The CDR3 sequence: CASSLAPQGRNTEAFF. The CDR3 coding sequence is TGTGCCAGCAGCTTAGCGCCGCAGGGCAGGAACACTGAAGCTTTCTTT.

This clonotype was detected many times. The chain employs TRBV19 and TRBJ1-5; D may be TRBD1 (6 bases). V was shortened by 3 bases and J by 5 bases, with 26 bases between the two germline ends. The CDR3 runs 19 residues. Germline V gene data show CDR1 as LNHDA and CDR2 as SQIVND (reference sequence). CDR3 nucleotides: TGTGCCAGTAGTATGGAGGAGGGGACATTGGTAACGGGGGATCAGCCCCAGCATTTT. Translated, it gives CASSMEEGTLVTGDQPQHF. Full variable domain (outside the CDR3, taken from reference TRBV19 and TRBJ1-5): DGGITQSPKYLFRKEGQNVTLSCEQNLNHDAMYWYRQDPGQGLRLIYYSQIVNDFQKGDIAEGYSVSREKKESFPLTVTSAQKNPTAFYLCASSMEEGTLVTGDQPQHFGDGTRLSIL.

This clonotype came up a few times. J is TRBJ2-3 and V is TRBV12-3 or TRBV12-4; D not resolved. The CDR3 runs to 14 residues. Trimming left V 7 bases short and J 0 bases short, with 11 bases between. The CDR3 DNA is TGTGCCAGCACCCACTTGGACAGCACAGATACGCAGTATTTT. Translating it yields CASTHLDSTDTQYF.

To note about this clonotype: Mismatch with germline at one junction end may stem from a read error. The chain carries TRBV4-2 and TRBJ2-5; 8 bases line up with TRBD1. The CDR3 is 12 residues long. The germline gives CDR1 LGHNA, CDR2 YNFKEQ. The CDR3 here is CASSPGTGPMNF. The CDR3 DNA reads TGTGCCAGCAGCCCGGGGACAGGTCCGATGAACTTC.

The chain employs TRBV14 and TRBJ2-7, with TRBD1 matching over 10 bases. With V trimmed by 6 bases and J by 2 bases, 7 bases remained unmatched. The germline CDR1 and CDR2 sequences are SGHDN and FVKESK. The CDR3 has 15 residues. The CDR3 DNA follows: TGTGCCAGCAGTCCCGGGACAGGGGATACCTACGAGCAGTACTTC. Translated: CASSPGTGDTYEQYF.

This clonotype was counted a few times. The CDR3 loop is CASSYGQGKGYTF. The CDR3 DNA is TGTGCCAGCAGTTACGGGCAGGGTAAAGGCTACACCTTC. The chain carries TRBV6-5 and TRBJ1-2; TRBD1 is a possible D gene (5 bases). The length of the CDR3 is 13 residues. The germline V and J ends were trimmed by 2 bases and 8 bases, with 12 bases remaining between them. Germline V gene sequence: CDR1 MNHEY, CDR2 SVGAGI.

This clonotype was detected a few times. This chain joins TRBV15 and TRBJ1-1, with D possibly being TRBD1 (5 bases). CDR1 LNHNV and CDR2 YYDKDF come from the germline V gene (reference sequence). Trimming took 5 bases from V and 7 from J, leaving 23 bases between them. The CDR3 is made up of 16 amino acids. The CDR3 nucleotides read TGTGCCACCAGCTCCCCCGGGGAGGACTGGGGGTATGAAGCTTTCTTT. This encodes CATSSPGEDWGYEAFF.

V gene TRBV7-9 combines with J gene TRBJ2-1; D is ambiguous. V lost 2 bases, J lost 8 bases, and 7 bases lay in between. The CDR3 is 12 residues long. Per the germline V gene, CDR1 is SEHNR and CDR2 is FQNEAQ (reference sequence). CDR3 residues: CASSLSVHEQFF. CDR3 sequence (DNA): TGTGCCAGCAGCTTATCCGTACATGAGCAGTTCTTC.

On this clonotype: Compared with germline, one end of the junction differs, possibly owing to a read error. The chain has TRBV6-1 and TRBJ1-2; D remains unclear. CDR1 is MNHNS, CDR2 SASEGT, per germline. The CDR3 is 16 residues long. The CDR3: CASSEGHLSFNYSYTF. DNA of the CDR3: TGTGCCAGCAGTGAAGGGCACCTCTCCTTTAACTATAGCTACACCTTC.

The rearrangement joins TRBV2 to TRBJ1-1; 9 nucleotides line up with TRBD1. In germline, CDR1 is SNHLY, CDR2 FYNNEI. Trimming cost V 3 bases and J 1 base; bases outside gene matches: 3. This CDR3 comprises 15 residues. This CDR3 is CASSEQDRGNTEAFF. CDR3 DNA: TGTGCCAGCAGTGAGCAGGACAGGGGGAACACTGAAGCTTTCTTT.

In its sample, this clonotype was seen a few times. The J gene is TRBJ2-3, the V gene TRBV5-5, with D perhaps TRBD1 or TRBD2 (5 bases each). Between the trimmed V and J ends, which lost 5 bases and 2 bases, there was a span of 24 bases. Germline-derived CDR1 and CDR2 are SGHKS and YYEKEE (reference sequence). There are 18 residues in the CDR3. Here the CDR3 DNA reads TGTGCCAGCAGTTCTAAACCGGGACCGCCGTCTCCCACAGATACGCAGTATTTT. Residues: CASSSKPGPPSPTDTQYF.

This clonotype was recorded once. The V and J genes are TRBV9 and TRBJ2-6; 16 nucleotides agree with TRBD2. The CDR3 sequence is 17 residues long. Germline V gene data show CDR1 as SGDLS and CDR2 as YYNGEE. Trimming removed 5 bases from V and 2 bases from J; junction bases left unmatched: 1. The DNA of the CDR3 is TGTGCCAGCAGAGGGACTAGCGGGGGGGCTGGGGCCAACGTCCTGACTTTC. Its translation: CASRGTSGGAGANVLTF.

The chain has TRBV7-6 and TRBJ2-3; 9 nucleotides align to TRBD2. Unmatched junction bases numbered 8, after V lost 5 bases and J lost 2 bases. Germline V gene data show CDR1 as SGHVS and CDR2 as FNYEAQ. CDR3 length: 16 residues. The CDR3 DNA follows: TGTGCCAGCAGCCCCCTAGCGGGGTACTACACAGATACGCAGTATTTT. Protein product: CASSPLAGYYTDTQYF.

V usage is TRBV15 and J usage is TRBJ1-1; no clear D. Trimming stripped 2 bases from V and 6 bases from J, with 13 bases between. The length of the CDR3 is 14 residues. The germline V gene has CDR1 LNHNV and CDR2 YYDKDF (reference sequence). CDR3 DNA: TGTGCCACCAGCAGACCTTCGGTAGGGTCTGAAGCTTTCTTT. Translating gives CATSRPSVGSEAFF.

The chain couples TRBV20-1 to TRBJ1-6; D remains unclear. CDR3 length: 9 amino acids. The V and J ends lost 3 bases and 14 bases respectively, with 5 bases between them. CDR1 and CDR2 from the germline V gene are DFQATT and SNEGSKA (reference sequence). DNA of the CDR3: TGCAGTGCTAGTTTTACCCTCCACTTT. Translating it yields CSASFTLHF.

The CDR3 protein is CAALDRATGELFF. CDR3 sequence (DNA): TGTGCCGCCTTGGACAGGGCCACCGGGGAGCTGTTTTTT. The chain has TRBV7-9 and TRBJ2-2; the match to TRBD1 covers 8 bases. With 11 bases clipped from V and 4 bases from J, the junction kept 6 bases outside the gene matches. CDR3 length equals 13 residues. Germline V gene data show CDR1 as SEHNR and CDR2 as FQNEAQ (reference sequence).

The V call is TRBV14, the J call TRBJ2-7, with D tentatively TRBD2 (5 bases). V dropped 0 bases and J dropped 5 bases, with 8 bases sitting between them. Per germline, CDR1 SGHDN and CDR2 FVKESK. The CDR3 has 13 residues. CDR3 DNA: TGTGCCAGCAGCCAAGATAGGAGGCACGAGCAGTACGTC. Amino acid sequence: CASSQDRRHEQYV.

This chain uses TRBV10-3 with TRBJ1-5, with 7 bases identical to TRBD1. The CDR3 spans 14 residues. The germline V gene has CDR1 ENHRY and CDR2 SYGVKD. V dropped 6 bases and J dropped 6; count of bases not matched to a gene: 8. Written as DNA, the CDR3 is TGTGCCATCAGCGATCAGGGGGTGACTCAGCCCCAGCATTTT. Protein product: CAISDQGVTQPQHF.

The chain recombines TRBV7-9 with TRBJ1-2, with D maybe TRBD1 (6 bases). This CDR3 has 16 amino acids. V was cut by 5 bases and J by 3 bases, with 19 bases left in between. Germline V gene lookup returns CDR1 SEHNR and CDR2 FQNEAQ (reference sequence). For the CDR3, the DNA is TGTGCCAGCAGCACTGACAGGCAGGGCAAGTACTATGGCTACACCTTC. This gives the protein CASSTDRQGKYYGYTF.